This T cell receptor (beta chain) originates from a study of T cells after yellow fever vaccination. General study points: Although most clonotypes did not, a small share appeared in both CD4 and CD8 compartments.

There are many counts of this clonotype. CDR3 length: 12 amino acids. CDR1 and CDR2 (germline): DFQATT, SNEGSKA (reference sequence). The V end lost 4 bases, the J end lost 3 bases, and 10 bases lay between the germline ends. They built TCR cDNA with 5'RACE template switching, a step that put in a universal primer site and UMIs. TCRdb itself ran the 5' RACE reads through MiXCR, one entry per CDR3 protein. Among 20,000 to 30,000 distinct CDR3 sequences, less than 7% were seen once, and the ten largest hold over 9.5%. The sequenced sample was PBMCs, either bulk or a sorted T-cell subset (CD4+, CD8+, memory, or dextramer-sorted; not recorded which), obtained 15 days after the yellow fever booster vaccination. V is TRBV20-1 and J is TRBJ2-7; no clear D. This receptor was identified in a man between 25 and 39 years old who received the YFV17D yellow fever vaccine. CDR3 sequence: CSATRTDYEQYF. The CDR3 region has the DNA TGCAGTGCTACTAGGACGGACTACGAGCAGTACTTC.